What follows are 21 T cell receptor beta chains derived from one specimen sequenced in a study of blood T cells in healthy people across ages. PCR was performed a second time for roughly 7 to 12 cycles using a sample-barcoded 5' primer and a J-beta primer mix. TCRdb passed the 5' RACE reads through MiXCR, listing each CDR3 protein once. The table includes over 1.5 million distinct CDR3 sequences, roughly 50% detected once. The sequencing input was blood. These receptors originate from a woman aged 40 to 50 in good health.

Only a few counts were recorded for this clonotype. The CDR3 loop is CASSQDDERSSYEQYF. The CDR3 region has the DNA TGCGCCAGCAGCCAAGATGACGAGAGGAGCTCCTACGAGCAGTACTTC. The chain employs TRBV4-1 and TRBJ2-7; D remains unclear. This CDR3 is 16 amino acids long. CDR1 is MGHRA and CDR2 is YSYEKL in the germline V gene. V was pared by 0 bases and J by 0 bases, with 12 bases between.

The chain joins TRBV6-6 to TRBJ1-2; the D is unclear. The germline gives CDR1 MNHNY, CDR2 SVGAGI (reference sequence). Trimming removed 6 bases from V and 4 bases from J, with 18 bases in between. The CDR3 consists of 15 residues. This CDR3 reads CASRPADRPTYGYTF. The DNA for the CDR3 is TGTGCCAGCAGACCCGCGGACCGACCCACCTATGGCTACACCTTC.

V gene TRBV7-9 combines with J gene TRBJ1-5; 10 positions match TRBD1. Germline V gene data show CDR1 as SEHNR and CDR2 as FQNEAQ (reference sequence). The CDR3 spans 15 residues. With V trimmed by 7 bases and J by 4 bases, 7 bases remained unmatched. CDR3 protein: CASIPGQGWNQPQHF. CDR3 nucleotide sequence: TGTGCCAGCATCCCGGGACAGGGGTGGAATCAGCCCCAGCATTTT.

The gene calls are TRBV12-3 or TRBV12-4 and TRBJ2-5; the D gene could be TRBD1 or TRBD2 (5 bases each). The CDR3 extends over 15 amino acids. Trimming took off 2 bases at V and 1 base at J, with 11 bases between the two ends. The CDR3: CASSLSRGPQETQYF. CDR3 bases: TGTGCCAGCAGTTTAAGCCGGGGACCCCAAGAGACCCAGTACTTC.

The CDR3 loop reads CASSLENLAGRSYEQYF. CDR3 nucleotides: TGCGCCAGCAGCTTGGAAAATCTCGCAGGACGGTCCTACGAGCAGTACTTC. The gene calls are TRBV5-1 and TRBJ2-7; D remains ambiguous. CDR3 length equals 17 residues. Trimming removed 0 bases at V and 1 base at J, with 17 bases between. Germline CDR1 is SGHRS and CDR2 is YFSETQ.

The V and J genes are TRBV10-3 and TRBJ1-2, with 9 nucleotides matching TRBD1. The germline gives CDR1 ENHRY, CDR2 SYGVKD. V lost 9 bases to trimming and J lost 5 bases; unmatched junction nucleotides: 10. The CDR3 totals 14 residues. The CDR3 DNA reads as TGTGCCATGATCCCGGGACAGGGCGATTATGGCTACACCTTC. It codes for CAMIPGQGDYGYTF.

Here the CDR3 reads CASSLRPGTPYNEQFF. DNA for the CDR3: TGCGCCAGCAGCTTGAGGCCGGGGACCCCCTACAATGAGCAGTTCTTC. This chain uses TRBV5-1 with TRBJ2-1, with D tentatively TRBD1 or TRBD2 (5 bases each). V gave up 1 base and J gave up 2 bases, with 13 bases separating them. CDR1 and CDR2 from the germline V gene are SGHRS and YFSETQ. This CDR3 is built from 16 residues. Full variable domain (rest looked up from reference TRBV5-1 and TRBJ2-1): KAGVTQTPRYLIKTRGQQVTLSCSPISGHRSVSWYQQTPGQGLQFLFEYFSETQRNKGNFPGRFSGRQFSNSRSEMNVSTLELGDSALYLCASSLRPGTPYNEQFFGPGTRLTVL.

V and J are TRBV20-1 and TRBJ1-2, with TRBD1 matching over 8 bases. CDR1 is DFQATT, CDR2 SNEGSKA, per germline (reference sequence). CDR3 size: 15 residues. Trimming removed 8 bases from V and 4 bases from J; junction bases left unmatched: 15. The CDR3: CSPTGPGGASYGYTF. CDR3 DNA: TGCAGTCCAACCGGACCAGGGGGCGCGAGCTATGGCTACACCTTC.

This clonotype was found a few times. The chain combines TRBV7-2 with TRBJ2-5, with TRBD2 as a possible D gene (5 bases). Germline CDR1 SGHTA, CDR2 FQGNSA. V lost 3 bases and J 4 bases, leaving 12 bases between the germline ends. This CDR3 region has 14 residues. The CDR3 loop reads CASSLGGWRETQYF. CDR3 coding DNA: TGTGCCAGCAGCTTGGGCGGGTGGAGAGAGACCCAGTACTTC.

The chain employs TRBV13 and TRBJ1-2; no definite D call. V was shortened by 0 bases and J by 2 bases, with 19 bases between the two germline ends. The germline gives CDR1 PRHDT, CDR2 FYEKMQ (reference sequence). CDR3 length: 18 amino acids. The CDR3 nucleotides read TGTGCCAGCAGCTTAGGCCTAGTCCGACTAAACGGCAACTATGGCTACACCTTC. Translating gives CASSLGLVRLNGNYGYTF.

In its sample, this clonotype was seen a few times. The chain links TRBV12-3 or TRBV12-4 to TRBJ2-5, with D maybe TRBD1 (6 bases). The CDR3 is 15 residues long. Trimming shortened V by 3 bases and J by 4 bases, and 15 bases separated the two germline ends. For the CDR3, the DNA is TGTGCCAGCAGTTTTTCGCAGACAGGTGGAGAGACCCAGTACTTC. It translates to CASSFSQTGGETQYF.

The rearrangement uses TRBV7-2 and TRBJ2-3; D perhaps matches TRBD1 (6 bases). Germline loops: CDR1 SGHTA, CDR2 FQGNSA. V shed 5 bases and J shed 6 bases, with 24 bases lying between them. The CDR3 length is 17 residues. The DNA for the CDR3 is TGTGCCAGCAGCCCCCGGACAGAGTTAGCCTTCCCGGATACGCAGTATTTT. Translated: CASSPRTELAFPDTQYF.

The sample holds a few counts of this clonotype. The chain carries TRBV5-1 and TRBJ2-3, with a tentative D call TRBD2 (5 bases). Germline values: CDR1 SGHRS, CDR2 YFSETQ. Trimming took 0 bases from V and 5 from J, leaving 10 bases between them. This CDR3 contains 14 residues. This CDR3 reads CASSLDSGGDTQYF. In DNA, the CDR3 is TGCGCCAGCAGCTTGGACTCTGGAGGAGATACGCAGTATTTT. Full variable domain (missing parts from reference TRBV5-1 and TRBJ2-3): KAGVTQTPRYLIKTRGQQVTLSCSPISGHRSVSWYQQTPGQGLQFLFEYFSETQRNKGNFPGRFSGRQFSNSRSEMNVSTLELGDSALYLCASSLDSGGDTQYFGPGTRLTVL.

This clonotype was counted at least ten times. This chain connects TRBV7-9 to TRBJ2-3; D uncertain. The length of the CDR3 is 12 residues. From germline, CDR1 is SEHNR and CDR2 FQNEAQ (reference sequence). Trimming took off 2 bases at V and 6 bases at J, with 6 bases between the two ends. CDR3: CASSLWADTQYF. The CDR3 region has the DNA TGTGCCAGCAGCTTATGGGCGGATACGCAGTATTTT. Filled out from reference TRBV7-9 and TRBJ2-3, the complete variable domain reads DTGVSQNPRHKITKRGQNVTFRCDPISEHNRLYWYRQTLGQGPEFLTYFQNEAQLEKSRLLSDRFSAERPKGSFSTLEIQRTEQGDSAMYLCASSLWADTQYFGPGTRLTVL.

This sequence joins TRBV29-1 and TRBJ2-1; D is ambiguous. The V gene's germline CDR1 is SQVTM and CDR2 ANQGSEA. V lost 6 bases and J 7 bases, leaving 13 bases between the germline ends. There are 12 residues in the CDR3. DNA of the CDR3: TGCAGCGTCCGTCCCTCCGGGAATGAGCAGTTCTTC. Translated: CSVRPSGNEQFF.

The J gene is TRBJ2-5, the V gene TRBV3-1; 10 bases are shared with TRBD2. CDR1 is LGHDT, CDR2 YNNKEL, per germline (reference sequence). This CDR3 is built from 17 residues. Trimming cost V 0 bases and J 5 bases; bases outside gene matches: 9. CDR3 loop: CASSQDRGSGGWETQYF. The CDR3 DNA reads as TGTGCCAGCAGCCAAGATCGGGGTAGCGGGGGGTGGGAGACCCAGTACTTC.

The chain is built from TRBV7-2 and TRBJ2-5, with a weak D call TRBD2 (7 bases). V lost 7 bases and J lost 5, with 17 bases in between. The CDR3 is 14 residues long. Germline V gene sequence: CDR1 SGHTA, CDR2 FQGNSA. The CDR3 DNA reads TGTGCCAGCACCGAGGGAGGGGGGCCTGAGACCCAGTACTTC. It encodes CASTEGGGPETQYF.

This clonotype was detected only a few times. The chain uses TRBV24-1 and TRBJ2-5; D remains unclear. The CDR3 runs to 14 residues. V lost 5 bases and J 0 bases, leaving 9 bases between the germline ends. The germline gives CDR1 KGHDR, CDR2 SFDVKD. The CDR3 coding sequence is TGTGCCACCAGTGGTCGGGTAAACCAAGAGACCCAGTACTTC. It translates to CATSGRVNQETQYF.

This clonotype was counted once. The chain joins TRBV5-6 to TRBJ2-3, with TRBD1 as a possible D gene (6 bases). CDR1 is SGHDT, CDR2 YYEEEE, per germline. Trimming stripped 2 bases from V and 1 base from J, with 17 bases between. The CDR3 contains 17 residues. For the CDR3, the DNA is TGTGCCAGCAGCTTAGCCTCCGCCGGGACACGCACAGATACGCAGTATTTT. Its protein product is CASSLASAGTRTDTQYF.

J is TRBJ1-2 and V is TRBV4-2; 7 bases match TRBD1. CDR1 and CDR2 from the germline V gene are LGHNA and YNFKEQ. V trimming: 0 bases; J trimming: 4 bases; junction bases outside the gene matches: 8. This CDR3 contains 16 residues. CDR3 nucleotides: TGTGCCAGCAGCCAAGATTTTAACAGGGGCTTCTATGGCTACACCTTC. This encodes CASSQDFNRGFYGYTF.

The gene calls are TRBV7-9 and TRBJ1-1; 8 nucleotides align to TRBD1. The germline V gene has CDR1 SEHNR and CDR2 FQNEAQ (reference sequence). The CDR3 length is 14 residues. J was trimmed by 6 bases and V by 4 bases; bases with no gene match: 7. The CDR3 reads CASSSQGARSEAFF. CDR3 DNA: TGTGCCAGCAGCTCCCAGGGGGCGCGGTCTGAAGCTTTCTTT.